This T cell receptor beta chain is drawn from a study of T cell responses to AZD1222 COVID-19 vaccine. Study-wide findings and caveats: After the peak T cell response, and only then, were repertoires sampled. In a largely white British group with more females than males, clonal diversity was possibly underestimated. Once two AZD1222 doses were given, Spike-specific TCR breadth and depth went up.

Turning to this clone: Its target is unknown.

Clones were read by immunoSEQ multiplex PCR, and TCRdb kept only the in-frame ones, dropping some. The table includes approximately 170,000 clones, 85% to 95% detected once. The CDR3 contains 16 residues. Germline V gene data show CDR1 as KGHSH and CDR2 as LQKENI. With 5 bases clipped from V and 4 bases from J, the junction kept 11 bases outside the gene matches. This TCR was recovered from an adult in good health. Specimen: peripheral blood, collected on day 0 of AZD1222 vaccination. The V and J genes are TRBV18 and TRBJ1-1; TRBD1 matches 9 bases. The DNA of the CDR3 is TGTGCCAGCTCATCCGACAGGGGGTTCCTAGGCACTGAAGCTTTCTTT. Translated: CASSSDRGFLGTEAFF.